Shown below are 20 T cell receptor beta chains from a single sample sequenced in a study of OX40 agonist ivuxolimab in advanced cancers. Sequencing was performed with immunoSEQ multiplex PCR; in TCRdb, only in-frame clones are kept and a portion is missing. Of more than 20,000 clones in the sample, roughly three quarters were seen once. The sequencing used CD4+ or CD8+ T cells sorted from blood, collected in a trial of the OX40 agonist ivuxolimab. These receptors were collected from an adult with an advanced solid tumor such as melanoma, head and neck, liver or kidney cancer.

The rearrangement links TRBV6-1 to TRBJ2-3; the D is unclear. V was shortened by 4 bases and J by 10 bases, with 12 bases between the two germline ends. The CDR3 has 12 residues. CDR1 is MNHNS, CDR2 SASEGT, per germline. DNA for the CDR3: TGTGCCAGCAGTGGAGATTCTGGGTCGCAGTATTTT. Its translation: CASSGDSGSQYF.

The V gene is TRBV2, the J gene TRBJ2-3, with 9 bases that match TRBD2. The trim removed 6 bases at V and 6 bases at J, leaving 7 bases unmatched. Germline V gene data show CDR1 as SNHLY and CDR2 as FYNNEI. The CDR3 sequence is 14 residues long. The CDR3: CASRLAGVSDTQYF. The CDR3 nucleotides read TGTGCCAGCAGGTTAGCGGGGGTATCCGATACGCAGTATTTT. Drawing the rest from reference TRBV2 and TRBJ2-3, the complete variable domain is EPEVTQTPSHQVTQMGQEVILRCVPISNHLYFYWYRQILGQKVEFLVSFYNNEISEKSEIFDDQFSVERPDGSNFTLKIRSTKLEDSAMYFCASRLAGVSDTQYFGPGTRLTVL.

V is TRBV5-4 and J is TRBJ2-3; D possibly corresponds to TRBD1 (6 bases). Trimming left V 0 bases short and J 3 bases short, with 11 bases between. The CDR3 is 15 residues long. The germline CDR1 and CDR2 sequences are SGHNT and YYREEE (reference sequence). In DNA form, the CDR3 reads TGTGCCAGCAGCTTGGATCTGGGGGCTACAGATACGCAGTATTTT. It codes for CASSLDLGATDTQYF.

This sequence joins TRBV4-3 and TRBJ1-2; D is possibly TRBD1 (5 bases). The CDR3 has 19 amino acids. Germline V gene sequence: CDR1 LGHNA, CDR2 YSLEER. Trimming took 3 bases from V and 2 from J, leaving 25 bases between them. The CDR3 bases are TGCGCCAGCAGCCATTCGACCGGGGGACCACGTACGGGGAACTATGGCTACACCTTC. Encoded protein: CASSHSTGGPRTGNYGYTF.

This clone turned up a few times. The rearrangement uses TRBV9 and TRBJ1-6; D is unresolved. CDR3 length equals 13 residues. Trimming took off 0 bases at V and 7 bases at J, with 5 bases between the two ends. The germline CDR1 and CDR2 sequences are SGDLS and YYNGEE. The CDR3 is CASSVVDNSPLHF. Written as DNA, the CDR3 is TGTGCCAGCAGCGTAGTTGACAATTCACCCCTCCACTTT.

The chain couples TRBV7-8 to TRBJ1-1; the D gene is possibly TRBD1 (5 bases). Between the trimmed V and J ends, which lost 4 bases and 3 bases, there was a span of 12 bases. CDR1 is SGHVS and CDR2 is FQNEAQ in the germline V gene. This CDR3 comprises 14 residues. The CDR3 coding sequence is TGTGCCAGCAGCTGGAGGCAGGGTGACACTGAAGCTTTCTTT. Amino acid sequence: CASSWRQGDTEAFF. The whole variable domain, remainder taken from reference TRBV7-8 and TRBJ1-1, is GAGVSQSPRYKVAKRGQDVALRCDPISGHVSLFWYQQALGQGPEFLTYFQNEAQLDKSGLPSDRFFAERPEGSVSTLKIQRTQQEDSAVYLCASSWRQGDTEAFFGQGTRLTVV.

Comments on this clone: The germline gene is not matched at one end of the junction; a read error may be the cause. Other DNA sequences in the same sample also yield this CDR3. This chain links TRBV27 with TRBJ1-2, with D uncertain. Per germline, CDR1 MNHEY and CDR2 SMNVEV (reference sequence). CDR3 length: 15 residues. CDR3 bases: TGTGCCAGCAGTCGCAAAGGGCGCCGGAACTATGGCTACACCTTT. Its translation is CASSRKGRRNYGYTF.

The CDR3 region is CASSPDTPGTGGTEQYF. The CDR3 DNA sequence: TGTGCCAGCTCACCAGACACCCCCGGGACAGGGGGGACCGAGCAGTACTTC. The V call is TRBV18, the J call TRBJ2-7; 11 bases fit TRBD1. V gave up 2 bases and J gave up 6 bases; unmatched junction bases: 12. Germline CDR1 and CDR2: KGHSH and LQKENI. This CDR3 comprises 17 residues.

The DNA for the CDR3 is TGTGCCAGTAGCGCGCTACGGCACACCGGGGAGCTGTTTTTT. Translation gives CASSALRHTGELFF. The chain recombines TRBV19 with TRBJ2-2; the D is unclear. The CDR3 totals 14 residues. V was cut by 6 bases and J by 3 bases, with 11 bases left in between. CDR1 and CDR2 (germline): LNHDA, SQIVND (reference sequence).

The chain combines TRBV5-1 with TRBJ2-1; 10 bases line up with TRBD2. CDR3 length equals 16 residues. V gave up 2 bases and J gave up 5 bases; unmatched junction bases: 7. The germline gives CDR1 SGHRS, CDR2 YFSETQ. CDR3 loop: CASSFSLAGGNNEQFF. CDR3 nucleotides: TGCGCCAGCAGCTTCTCATTAGCGGGGGGCAACAATGAGCAGTTCTTC.

The chain has TRBV6-5 and TRBJ2-3; D possibly corresponds to TRBD1 (5 bases). Germline CDR1 reads MNHEY; CDR2 reads SVGAGI. The CDR3 sequence is 14 residues long. Trimming removed 5 bases at V and 4 bases at J, with 13 bases between. The CDR3 DNA reads as TGTGCCAGCAGTCAACAGGTGTGGGCAGATACGCAGTATTTT. This translates into CASSQQVWADTQYF.

The table lists this clone with a few counts. The gene calls are TRBV5-1 and TRBJ1-1; unclear D gene. Germline V gene data show CDR1 as SGHRS and CDR2 as YFSETQ. The CDR3 length is 13 residues. Trimming left V 0 bases short and J 0 bases short, with 3 bases between. The CDR3 loop is CASSLGLNTEAFF. CDR3 DNA: TGCGCCAGCAGCTTGGGGTTGAACACTGAAGCTTTCTTT.

The genes are TRBV7-3 and TRBJ2-1; 11 positions agree with TRBD2. V lost 3 bases to trimming and J lost 2 bases; unmatched junction nucleotides: 0. Germline V CDR1 and CDR2: SGHTA, FQGTGA. The CDR3 consists of 15 residues. DNA of the CDR3: TGTGCCAGCAGCTTTAGCGGGGGGGCCTACAATGAGCAGTTCTTC. It encodes CASSFSGGAYNEQFF. The full variable domain, completed using reference TRBV7-3 and TRBJ2-1, is GAGVSQTPSNKVTEKGKYVELRCDPISGHTALYWYRQSLGQGPEFLIYFQGTGAADDSGLPNDRFFAVRPEGSVSTLKIQRTERGDSAVYLCASSFSGGAYNEQFFGPGTRLTVL.

The chain couples TRBV4-3 to TRBJ1-1; 7 nucleotides agree with TRBD1. Germline V gene data show CDR1 as LGHNA and CDR2 as YSLEER. CDR3 length: 15 residues. With 0 bases clipped from V and 5 bases from J, the junction kept 6 bases outside the gene matches. CDR3 amino acids: CASSQDYGRGTEAFF. CDR3 DNA sequence: TGCGCCAGCAGCCAAGATTATGGCAGGGGGACTGAAGCTTTCTTT.

The chain uses TRBV6-1 and TRBJ1-1; D possibly corresponds to TRBD1 (6 bases). The V and J ends lost 6 bases and 0 bases respectively, with 14 bases between them. Germline loops: CDR1 MNHNS, CDR2 SASEGT. The length of the CDR3 is 15 residues. The CDR3 DNA follows: TGTGCCAGCAGCTCGTCAGGGGCCCTGAACACTGAAGCTTTCTTT. This sequence encodes CASSSSGALNTEAFF.

The gene calls are TRBV9 and TRBJ2-2; weak D call: TRBD2 (6 bases). V shed 4 bases and J shed 6 bases, with 19 bases lying between them. CDR3 length equals 16 residues. Germline V gene sequence: CDR1 SGDLS, CDR2 YYNGEE. The CDR3 DNA follows: TGTGCCAGCAGCCCCCGGGGGTTAAATGACCCCGGGGAGCTGTTTTTT. Translating it yields CASSPRGLNDPGELFF.

The chain links TRBV2 to TRBJ2-7, with 10 bases identical to TRBD1. Per germline, CDR1 SNHLY and CDR2 FYNNEI. With 5 bases clipped from V and 0 bases from J, the junction kept 7 bases outside the gene matches. This CDR3 is 16 amino acids long. Here the CDR3 reads CASSYWTGGVSYEQYF. The CDR3 DNA follows: TGTGCCAGCAGTTACTGGACAGGGGGGGTCTCCTACGAGCAGTACTTC.

This chain uses TRBV7-6 with TRBJ2-7, with 10 bases matching TRBD1. The CDR3 length is 14 residues. With V trimmed by 5 bases and J by 6 bases, 7 bases remained unmatched. Germline V gene sequence: CDR1 SGHVS, CDR2 FNYEAQ. CDR3 region: CASSHFDRGLEQYF. CDR3 bases: TGTGCCAGCAGCCATTTTGACAGGGGGCTCGAGCAGTACTTC.

This clone has a single count. V is TRBV6-4 and J is TRBJ2-1; the match to TRBD2 covers 7 bases. The germline gives CDR1 MRHNA, CDR2 SNTAGT. V trimming: 2 bases; J trimming: 3 bases; junction bases outside the gene matches: 7. The CDR3 consists of 16 residues. CDR3 protein: CASSDRASGLYNEQFF. The CDR3 DNA reads as TGTGCCAGCAGTGACCGGGCTAGCGGACTCTACAATGAGCAGTTCTTC.

The rearrangement joins TRBV5-1 to TRBJ2-6; D possibly matches TRBD1 or TRBD2 (5 bases each). The CDR3 is 15 residues long. V lost 6 bases and J lost 1, with 11 bases in between. Germline V gene data show CDR1 as SGHRS and CDR2 as YFSETQ. The CDR3 region has the DNA TGCGCCAGCACCTGGGGGAGTTCTGGGGCCAACGTCCTGACTTTC. Its translation is CASTWGSSGANVLTF.